Presented here are 32 T cell receptor beta chains from one specimen sequenced in a study of T cell repertoires in cytomegalovirus infection. TCRdb reanalysed the reads using MiXCR and keeps one entry per CDR3 protein. This sample has about 97,000 distinct CDR3 sequences; 15% to 20% occur once, and the top ten carry 8% to 9.5%. Sequencing used PBMCs. The receptors stem from a human donor in good health (CMV status not recorded). Some clones in this sample may be carry-over from other donors' samples.

This clonotype has only a few counts. The V gene is TRBV18, the J gene TRBJ2-7; D is uncertain. Trimming took 2 bases from V and 1 from J, leaving 6 bases between them. The CDR3 spans 13 residues. The germline V gene has CDR1 KGHSH and CDR2 LQKENI. The DNA for the CDR3 is TGTGCCAGCTCACCATCCCGGTCCTACGAGCAGTACTTC. Translating it yields CASSPSRSYEQYF. The full variable domain, rest sourced from reference TRBV18 and TRBJ2-7, is NAGVMQNPRHLVRRRGQEARLRCSPMKGHSHVYWYRQLPEEGLKFMVYLQKENIIDESGMPKERFSAEFPKEGPSILRIQQVVRGDSAAYFCASSPSRSYEQYFGPGTRLTVT.

In its sample, this clonotype was seen many times. V gene TRBV7-2 combines with J gene TRBJ2-2; D is possibly TRBD2 (5 bases). The CDR3 runs to 14 residues. V lost 3 bases and J 1 base, leaving 6 bases between the germline ends. CDR1 and CDR2 (germline): SGHTA, FQGNSA. CDR3 bases: TGTGCCAGCAGCTTCGGGGTGAACACCGGGGAGCTGTTTTTT. Translation gives CASSFGVNTGELFF.

Many counts were recorded for this clonotype. The chain has TRBV7-9 and TRBJ1-6, with 10 bases aligning to TRBD1. With V trimmed by 8 bases and J by 6 bases, 4 bases remained unmatched. This CDR3 comprises 14 residues. In germline, CDR1 is SEHNR, CDR2 FQNEAQ (reference sequence). In DNA, the CDR3 is TGTGCCAGCGAAAGGACAGGGGGTAATTCACCCCTCCACTTT. Amino acids: CASERTGGNSPLHF.

Many counts were recorded for this clonotype. The chain couples TRBV25-1 to TRBJ2-7; maybe TRBD1 (5 bases). Germline V gene lookup returns CDR1 MGHDK and CDR2 SYGVNS. Deletions cut 2 bases from V and 4 bases from J, with 18 bases between. This CDR3 is 16 amino acids long. Here the CDR3 reads CASSEGHGRVRYEQYF. DNA of the CDR3: TGTGCCAGCAGTGAAGGACACGGCAGGGTAAGGTACGAGCAGTACTTC.

In this sample, this clonotype turned up a few times. The chain recombines TRBV7-9 with TRBJ2-7; D may be TRBD2 (6 bases). Trimming took 3 bases from V and 1 from J, leaving 16 bases between them. There are 16 residues in the CDR3. Per germline, CDR1 SEHNR and CDR2 FQNEAQ (reference sequence). The CDR3 bases are TGTGCCAGCAGCTTCGCTGGCGGAGGGAAATCCTACGAGCAGTACTTC. Its protein is CASSFAGGGKSYEQYF. Combining the CDR3 with reference TRBV7-9 and TRBJ2-7 gives the whole variable domain DTGVSQNPRHKITKRGQNVTFRCDPISEHNRLYWYRQTLGQGPEFLTYFQNEAQLEKSRLLSDRFSAERPKGSFSTLEIQRTEQGDSAMYLCASSFAGGGKSYEQYFGPGTRLTVT.

Note on this clonotype: Sequence at one end of the junction differs from germline and may be a read error. The chain carries TRBV2 and TRBJ2-2; TRBD1 agrees at 9 bases. The CDR3 loop spans 15 amino acids. Germline V gives CDR1 SNHLY, CDR2 FYNNEI. CDR3: CASSPGQGYTGELSF. The CDR3 DNA reads as TGTGCCAGTTCGCCGGGACAGGGCTACACCGGGGAGCTGTCTTTT.

This clonotype was counted at least ten times. V usage is TRBV12-3 or TRBV12-4 and J usage is TRBJ2-1; D gene unclear. This CDR3 spans 14 amino acids. Trimming removed 7 bases at V and 4 bases at J, with 14 bases between. DNA of the CDR3: TGTGCCAGCACCGACCTCACCGAATACAATGAGCAGTTCTTC. It codes for CASTDLTEYNEQFF.

This clonotype was detected ten times or more. This chain joins TRBV10-2 and TRBJ1-5, with D possibly TRBD1 on 5 matching bases. This CDR3 has 14 amino acids. Trimming stripped 8 bases from V and 0 bases from J, with 11 bases between. The germline CDR1 and CDR2 sequences are WSHSY and SAAADI. The CDR3, as DNA: TGCGCCAGCCGGGACGGGTATAGCAATCAGCCCCAGCATTTT. This gives the protein CASRDGYSNQPQHF.

The rearrangement joins TRBV7-4 to TRBJ1-5, with D uncertain. Germline CDR1 reads SGHVT; CDR2 reads SQSDAQ. The ends were cut back, 1 base at V and 6 bases at J, with 4 bases in the middle. The CDR3 extends over 12 amino acids. The CDR3 DNA is TGTGCCAGCAGCTTAGGGTTTCAGCCCCAGCATTTT. The encoded protein is CASSLGFQPQHF.

There are many counts of this clonotype. The genes are TRBV12-3 or TRBV12-4 and TRBJ2-2, with 11 bases fitting TRBD2. V gave up 3 bases and J gave up 9 bases; unmatched junction bases: 6. This CDR3 is built from 15 residues. The CDR3 loop is CASSFRSGGDRELFF. In nucleotides, the CDR3 is TGTGCCAGCAGTTTTCGTAGCGGGGGGGACCGGGAGCTGTTTTTT.

Here the CDR3 reads CASSQAAGGLAKNIQYF. CDR3 bases: TGCGCCAGCAGCCAAGCGGCAGGGGGTTTAGCCAAAAACATTCAGTACTTC. V and J are TRBV4-1 and TRBJ2-4; 7 bases are a match to TRBD1. Germline V lookup: CDR1 MGHRA, CDR2 YSYEKL. The CDR3 has 17 residues. V was pared by 1 base and J by 0 bases, with 6 bases of the junction left unmatched.

This clonotype was seen at least ten times. The chain has TRBV7-2 and TRBJ1-2, with D unresolved. The CDR3 sequence is 11 residues long. Per germline, CDR1 SGHTA and CDR2 FQGNSA. V shed 0 bases and J shed 7 bases, with 3 bases lying between them. The CDR3 loop is CASSLAVGYTF. The CDR3, as DNA: TGTGCCAGCAGCTTAGCGGTTGGCTACACCTTC.

This clonotype came up a few times. The chain couples TRBV20-1 to TRBJ2-3; TRBD2 might be the D (5 bases). Per germline, CDR1 DFQATT and CDR2 SNEGSKA (reference sequence). The germline V and J ends were trimmed by 5 bases and 2 bases, with 17 bases remaining between them. This CDR3 spans 15 amino acids. The CDR3 coding sequence is TGCAGTGCTGTCCTCGGGGTTTCTTACACAGATACGCAGTATTTT. Protein product: CSAVLGVSYTDTQYF.

Many counts were recorded for this clonotype. The chain carries TRBV30 and TRBJ2-6; 7 nucleotides match TRBD1. Losses at the gene ends were 2 bases for V and 2 bases for J; bases not matched to a gene: 0. CDR3 length: 14 residues. Looked up from germline, CDR1 is GTSNPN and CDR2 is SVGIG (reference sequence). Here the CDR3 DNA reads TGTGCCTGGAGTACAGGGGCTGGGGCCAACGTCCTGACTTTC. Translating it yields CAWSTGAGANVLTF.

This clonotype was seen repeatedly, ten times or more. The rearrangement uses TRBV18 and TRBJ2-7, with D perhaps matching TRBD2 (6 bases). This CDR3 is 13 amino acids long. Germline lookup yields CDR1 KGHSH and CDR2 LQKENI. The germline V and J ends were trimmed by 3 bases and 3 bases, with 9 bases remaining between them. The CDR3: CASSPGGFYEQYF. CDR3 coding DNA: TGTGCCAGCTCACCGGGGGGATTCTACGAGCAGTACTTC.

This clonotype has a count of ten or more. The rearrangement uses TRBV7-3 and TRBJ2-7, with a tentative D call TRBD1 (6 bases). There are 13 residues in the CDR3. Deletions cut 5 bases from V and 6 bases from J, with 14 bases between. Germline CDR1 is SGHTA and CDR2 is FQGTGA. The CDR3 nucleotides read TGTGCCAGCAGCCTACAGGGTCGGGGCGAGCAGTACTTC. Protein sequence: CASSLQGRGEQYF.

This clonotype was observed at least ten times. The V call is TRBV7-2, the J call TRBJ1-4, with D tentatively TRBD1 (5 bases). Germline loops: CDR1 SGHTA, CDR2 FQGNSA. V was trimmed by 3 bases and J by 1 base, leaving 6 bases between them. This CDR3 comprises 14 residues. The CDR3 bases are TGTGCCAGCAGCTTTGACAGAACTAATGAAAAACTGTTTTTT. Residues: CASSFDRTNEKLFF.

The chain is built from TRBV28 and TRBJ1-3; perhaps TRBD1 as D (5 bases). The V gene's germline CDR1 is MDHEN and CDR2 SYDVKM. Trimming took off 6 bases at V and 0 bases at J, with 12 bases between the two ends. The CDR3 runs 15 residues. In nucleotides, the CDR3 is TGTGCCAGCAGACCCAGGGTTTTCTCTGGAAACACCATATATTTT. Protein sequence: CASRPRVFSGNTIYF.

This clonotype has ten or more counts. The rearrangement links TRBV7-2 to TRBJ2-7; perhaps D is TRBD1 or TRBD2 (5 bases each). The CDR3 covers 16 residues. The germline CDR1 and CDR2 sequences are SGHTA and FQGNSA. V was shortened by 4 bases and J by 6 bases, with 22 bases between the two germline ends. CDR3 in DNA: TGTGCCAGCAGCTCCCTTCGTCTAAACGGGACCGCCGAGCAGTACTTC. It translates to CASSSLRLNGTAEQYF.

This clonotype has a count of ten or more. The CDR3 is CASSPPLGRSQRDGYTF. CDR3 in DNA: TGTGCCAGCAGCCCCCCTTTAGGTCGATCACAGCGGGATGGCTACACCTTC. This chain links TRBV7-9 with TRBJ1-2; D remains unclear. CDR1 SEHNR and CDR2 FQNEAQ come from the germline V gene (reference sequence). This CDR3 region has 17 residues. Deletions cut 5 bases from V and 6 bases from J, with 25 bases between.

V and J are TRBV12-3 or TRBV12-4 and TRBJ2-1, with a weak D call TRBD1 (7 bases). The CDR3 has 11 residues. V shed 8 bases and J shed 10 bases, with 12 bases lying between them. The CDR3 region has the DNA TGTGCCAGCGGCAGGGGGGACGAGCAGTTCTTC. This translates into CASGRGDEQFF.

This clonotype was recorded many times. The chain combines TRBV29-1 with TRBJ2-5, with D tentatively TRBD2 (6 bases). The CDR3 runs 16 residues. Germline assignment: CDR1 SQVTM and CDR2 ANQGSEA. Deletions cut 6 bases from V and 1 base from J, with 21 bases between. Here the CDR3 reads CSVALYLEGTQETQYF. CDR3 coding DNA: TGCAGCGTAGCCTTATACTTGGAGGGGACCCAAGAGACCCAGTACTTC.

This clonotype was detected ten times or more. V is TRBV7-2 and J is TRBJ1-2, with D unclear. With 5 bases removed from V and 0 bases from J, the gap between germline ends came to 13 bases. CDR1 SGHTA and CDR2 FQGNSA come from the germline V gene. This CDR3 comprises 15 residues. This CDR3 is CASSVKAGTNYGYTF. The CDR3 nucleotides read TGTGCCAGCAGCGTAAAAGCCGGGACTAACTATGGCTACACCTTC.

This chain joins TRBV12-3 or TRBV12-4 and TRBJ2-1, with TRBD1 matching over 7 bases. CDR3 length: 14 amino acids. V lost 5 bases, J lost 7 bases, and 8 bases stayed unmatched. The CDR3 loop is CASSPDRERNEQFF. The CDR3 nucleotides are TGTGCCAGCAGTCCTGACAGGGAGAGGAATGAGCAGTTCTTC.

The J gene is TRBJ1-1, the V gene TRBV5-5; D is unclear. V was trimmed by 1 base and J by 0 bases, leaving 4 bases between them. Germline assignment: CDR1 SGHKS and CDR2 YYEKEE (reference sequence). CDR3 length: 13 residues. In nucleotides, the CDR3 is TGTGCCAGCAGCTTGTTTATGAACACTGAAGCTTTCTTT. It translates to CASSLFMNTEAFF.

This clonotype is labeled large. The chain uses TRBV28 and TRBJ1-4; no clear D. CDR1 is MDHEN, CDR2 SYDVKM, per germline. The length of the CDR3 is 18 residues. V was trimmed by 3 bases and J by 0 bases, leaving 17 bases between them. The CDR3 sequence: CASSLRVGLPPTNEKLFF. In DNA form, the CDR3 reads TGTGCCAGCAGTTTGCGGGTTGGGCTCCCCCCAACTAATGAAAAACTGTTTTTT.

This clonotype has a count of ten or more. The chain has TRBV7-2 and TRBJ1-2, with a possible D match to TRBD1 (5 bases). The V gene lost 4 bases and the J gene lost 4 bases, with 13 bases spanning the gap. Germline V gene data show CDR1 as SGHTA and CDR2 as FQGNSA. CDR3 size: 14 residues. CDR3 in DNA: TGTGCCAGCAGCTCCACCGGGACGGCCTATGGCTACACCTTC. This translates into CASSSTGTAYGYTF.

The V gene is TRBV4-1, the J gene TRBJ1-5; D is unresolved. CDR1 MGHRA and CDR2 YSYEKL come from the germline V gene. The V gene lost 1 base and the J gene lost 0 bases, with 22 bases spanning the gap. This CDR3 comprises 20 residues. CDR3 protein: CASSQAPLAHSFYSNQPQHF. The DNA of the CDR3 is TGCGCCAGCAGCCAAGCCCCCTTGGCACACAGCTTTTATAGCAATCAGCCCCAGCATTTT.

This clonotype was found a few times. V usage is TRBV4-1 and J usage is TRBJ2-7, with D hard to call. The V gene lost 1 base and the J gene lost 3 bases, with 4 bases spanning the gap. CDR1 and CDR2 (germline): MGHRA, YSYEKL. The CDR3 extends over 12 amino acids. CDR3 loop: CASSQGGYEQYF. In DNA, the CDR3 is TGCGCCAGCAGCCAAGGTGGCTACGAGCAGTACTTC.

The V gene is TRBV6-5, the J gene TRBJ2-7, with 8 bases matching TRBD1. The germline CDR1 and CDR2 sequences are MNHEY and SVGAGI. The CDR3 contains 14 residues. V lost 5 bases, J lost 5 bases, and 8 bases stayed unmatched. CDR3 coding DNA: TGTGCCAGCAGTGTCCGGGGACAGGCCCACGAGCAGTACTTC. Protein: CASSVRGQAHEQYF.

This clonotype was recorded a few times. This CDR3 is CSVLEGFNSPLHF. CDR3 in DNA: TGCAGCGTTTTGGAAGGTTTTAATTCACCCCTCCACTTT. The rearrangement uses TRBV29-1 and TRBJ1-6, with no clear D. Germline loops: CDR1 SQVTM, CDR2 ANQGSEA. Deletions cut 5 bases from V and 6 bases from J, with 11 bases between. The CDR3 is made up of 13 amino acids.

This clonotype was found many times. The chain combines TRBV2 with TRBJ2-7, with D unresolved. The CDR3 extends over 14 amino acids. CDR1 is SNHLY and CDR2 is FYNNEI in the germline V gene. V was pared by 4 bases and J by 5 bases, with 15 bases between. The CDR3 loop reads CASSVMGTRNEQYF. CDR3 nucleotide sequence: TGTGCCAGCAGTGTTATGGGAACCAGAAACGAGCAGTACTTC.